This TCR beta chain stems from a study of vaccination and CD4 T cells after COVID-19 (dated by TCRdb to about 2022). Regarding the study in general: Convalescent patients had a positive SARS-CoV-2 result on nasal swab PCR, and of these patients, several had mild disease and one had severe disease. The convalescent cohort included six males and four females, with two Hispanic individuals, seven Caucasians, two Asians and one multiracial person. Two doses of either the Pfizer-BioNTech BNT162b2 vaccine (n=8) or the Moderna mRNA-1273 vaccine (n=2) were administered to participants. Post-COVID blood samples were collected from convalescent patients a median of roughly 100 days after diagnosis, with a range of roughly 30 to 161 days. Post-vaccine blood samples were collected a median of approximately 77 days after the second vaccine dose, ranging from roughly 12 to 250 days. Overlapping spike peptide pools from SARS-CoV-2 and from the common cold coronaviruses HCoV-NL63, HCoV-OC43 and HCoV-229E were used as culture stimuli. Control cultures received a CEFX viral epitope pool as the positive control, an HIV-1 Nef peptide pool as the negative control, or no peptide. In nine to eleven COVID-19 convalescent patients and a handful of infection-naive healthy vaccine recipients, researchers compared the spike-specific CD4+ TCR repertoire from before mRNA vaccination with the repertoire from after. What the study reported, not specific to this receptor: Only a relatively small number of convalescent patients were included in the study, and early timepoints following natural infection were not analyzed. An increase in the median number of SARS-CoV-2-reactive clonotypes from more than 20 after infection to 38 after vaccination was observed, but the change was not found to be significant. Of the vaccine-specific clones found in convalescent patients, nearly all (304 of 307) were mono-reactive for SARS-CoV-2 spike instead of being cross-reactive with common cold coronaviruses. In convalescent patients, a median about 90% of post-vaccine SARS-CoV-2-reactive clones were detected only after vaccination, and vaccine-specific priming was suggested by this finding.

This clonotype turned up a few times. Its antigen is not yet known. Base qualities are not recorded, but no much larger clone differs from it by a single base. V has 6 bases trimmed and J has 4 bases trimmed; junction bases matching no gene number 15. From the cysteine up to the phenylalanine, the CDR3 has a length of 16 residues. Just CDR3 DNA is preserved here, 48 bases in frame from base 1. The CDR1 and CDR2 encoded by the germline V gene are SGHTA and FQGNSA. Receptor amplification or capture employed PCR. DNA from cultured CD4+ T cells was subjected to TCR sequencing with the Oncomine TCR Beta short-read assay at the Johns Hopkins FTIC core. The QIAamp micro DNA kit was used to extract genomic DNA from the cultured CD4+ T cells. Oncomine TCR Beta libraries from cultured CD4+ T cells were pooled using unique dual indexes and sequenced on an Illumina iSeq 100. Under the source paper's analysis protocol: Non-productive sequences were filtered out, and CDR3s that did not start with C, did not end with F or W, or were shorter than 7 amino acids were discarded. The MANAFEST web application identified antigen-specific clonotypes by comparing peptide-stimulated wells against reference wells and other culture wells. Positive clones required FDR below 0.05, an odds ratio above 5, and productive frequency above 0.1% in at least two of three replicate wells. A clonotype counted as cross-reactive if it showed significant expansion both in the SARS-CoV-2 spike wells and in at least one common cold coronavirus spike condition. Similarity between CDR3 sequences was evaluated in R version 3.6.1 using Levenshtein distances (stringdist) and unrooted phylogenetic trees (ape). The public reads were quality trimmed at Q25 with fastp and then assembled into clones with MiXCR by TCRdb, keeping productive beta chains. Every entry covers one CDR3 protein and lists the most common genes and DNA from its rows. The V and J calls were determined by TCRdb, not by the authors. The sample table records about 15,000 distinct CDR3 sequences; less than 35% of these occur just once. Approximately 14% of the sample lies in the top ten.

This specimen's treatment or condition label, per the study, means: roughly 10-day PBMC culture with coronavirus spike peptide pools or control peptides (ViraFEST assay). The ViraFEST assay was used in the study, in which antigen-specific T cells were expanded with peptide pools and expanded clonotypes were subsequently identified by TCR sequencing. The positive SARS-CoV-2 PCR tests of the convalescent patients were dated from March to December 2020, before the Alpha, Beta and Delta variants emerged in the United States. Roughly 2.1 million PBMCs per well were cultured in IMDM with 5% human AB serum and about 9.2 IU/ml IL-2, plus 10 ug/ml peptide pools. Half of the culture medium was replaced with fresh IL-2-containing medium on days 3 and 7. CD4+ T cells were isolated after about nine days of culture through negative selection using the EasySep CD4+ T cell isolation kit. Ficoll-Paque Plus gradient centrifugation was used to isolate PBMCs from whole blood, and the isolated PBMCs were then either used fresh or cryopreserved at -140C. Culture conditions were generally each tested in triplicate wells.

The V and J genes are TRBV7-2 and TRBJ2-7, with 7 bases in between that match TRBD1. The source of this sequence is a human donor with COVID-19. The sequencing sample was made of cultured CD4+ T cells from blood. CDR3 loop: CASSSRSQGDRYEQYF. The DNA reads as follows: TGTGCCAGCAGTTCCCGCTCGCAGGGGGATCGATACGAGCAGTACTTC.